What follows are 25 T cell receptor beta chains derived from one specimen sequenced in a study of Ad26.COV2.S vaccination and SARS-CoV-2 variants. Treatment of the sample: 19 received Ad26.COV2.S at low or high dose, single or two shots; several received placebo; per-sample allocation not given. The investigators took samples on day 63 after the first vaccine or placebo injection. The repertoire was sequenced with immunoSEQ multiplex PCR; TCRdb's copy has only in-frame clones and lacks some. The sample lists around 300,000 clones; roughly 90% were seen once. The sequencing here drew on peripheral blood, taken in a trial of Ad26.COV2.S vaccine versus placebo. The receptor set was obtained from a person aged 18 to 65 who received the Ad26.COV2.S COVID-19 vaccine or a placebo.

The chain employs TRBV11-2 and TRBJ2-1; 7 nucleotides line up with TRBD2. CDR3 length: 14 residues. J gave up 5 bases and V 1 base, and 2 bases lay outside the gene matches. The germline CDR1 and CDR2 sequences are SGHAT and FQNNGV. The CDR3 DNA reads as TGTGCCAGCAGCTTAGTCGGGGGGAACAATGAGCAGTTCTTC. Amino acid sequence: CASSLVGGNNEQFF.

This clone occurred once. This chain connects TRBV10-3 to TRBJ1-2; D not resolved. With 0 bases removed from V and 4 bases from J, the gap between germline ends came to 9 bases. The CDR3 has 14 amino acids. In germline, CDR1 is ENHRY, CDR2 SYGVKD. The chain's CDR3 is CAISESVRAYGYTF. The CDR3 nucleotides are TGTGCCATCAGTGAGTCAGTCCGAGCCTATGGCTACACCTTC.

This rearrangement joins TRBV5-8 to TRBJ2-7; possibly TRBD1 or TRBD2 for D (7 bases each). Germline V gene data show CDR1 as SGHTS and CDR2 as YDEGEE. Trimming cost V 6 bases and J 3 bases, with 19 bases left between them. The CDR3 is made up of 15 amino acids. CDR3 nucleotides: TGTGCCAGCACCAAAGCGGGACAGCCTAACTACGAGCAGTACTTC. It specifies CASTKAGQPNYEQYF.

The chain couples TRBV27 to TRBJ2-3; D gene uncertain. Germline V gives CDR1 MNHEY, CDR2 SMNVEV (reference sequence). This CDR3 is 15 amino acids long. V was trimmed by 4 bases and J by 2 bases, leaving 13 bases between them. As DNA, the CDR3 is TGTGCCAGCAGTTCCCGACCGGGCTACACAGATACGCAGTATTTT. This encodes CASSSRPGYTDTQYF.

The chain employs TRBV30 and TRBJ2-1; D is unresolved. The length of the CDR3 is 13 residues. V shed 1 base and J shed 3 bases, with 7 bases lying between them. CDR1 is GTSNPN and CDR2 is SVGIG in the germline V gene (reference sequence). The chain's CDR3 is CAWSGDSYNEQFF. The CDR3 DNA is TGTGCCTGGAGTGGGGATAGCTACAATGAGCAGTTCTTC.

The rearrangement uses TRBV28 and TRBJ2-7; 8 nucleotides line up with TRBD2. The V gene's germline CDR1 is MDHEN and CDR2 SYDVKM. This CDR3 spans 17 amino acids. Trimming removed 4 bases from V and 0 bases from J; junction bases left unmatched: 11. The CDR3 loop is CASSYRLAGASSYEQYF. The CDR3 DNA follows: TGTGCCAGCAGTTATAGGCTAGCGGGCGCTAGCTCCTACGAGCAGTACTTC. Using reference TRBV28 and TRBJ2-7 for the parts outside the CDR3, the full variable domain is DVKVTQSSRYLVKRTGEKVFLECVQDMDHENMFWYRQDPGLGLRLIYFSYDVKMKEKGDIPEGYSVSREKKERFSLILESASTNQTSMYLCASSYRLAGASSYEQYFGPGTRLTVT.

This clone was counted ten times or more. The DNA of the CDR3 is TGTGCCAGCAGCCAAAGGGGGGGCAGGCACACTGAAGCTTTCTTT. It is translated as CASSQRGGRHTEAFF. This chain joins TRBV7-2 and TRBJ1-1, with D tentatively TRBD1 (6 bases). Germline V CDR1 and CDR2: SGHTA, FQGNSA. The germline V and J ends were trimmed by 5 bases and 3 bases, with 16 bases remaining between them. The CDR3 is 15 residues long.

The V gene is TRBV29-1, the J gene TRBJ2-5; 11 bases are shared with TRBD2. This CDR3 has 15 residues. Germline-derived CDR1 and CDR2 are SQVTM and ANQGSEA. J lost 4 bases, V lost 6 bases, and 10 bases had no gene match. The CDR3 spells CSVGASGGPGETQYF. DNA of the CDR3: TGCAGCGTGGGGGCTAGCGGGGGGCCGGGAGAGACCCAGTACTTC.

The chain uses TRBV27 and TRBJ2-3, with D tentatively TRBD1 or TRBD2 (5 bases each). The germline CDR1 and CDR2 sequences are MNHEY and SMNVEV (reference sequence). The CDR3 sequence is 14 residues long. Trimming pared 6 bases from V and 4 bases from J, leaving 14 bases between. The CDR3 reads CASSGARAPDTQYF. CDR3 sequence (DNA): TGTGCCAGCAGCGGGGCCAGGGCCCCAGATACGCAGTATTTT.

This clone was seen once. The chain has TRBV4-3 and TRBJ2-3; D tentatively reads TRBD1 or TRBD2 (5 bases each). Trimming took 0 bases from V and 4 from J, leaving 14 bases between them. This CDR3 is built from 16 residues. Germline values: CDR1 LGHNA, CDR2 YSLEER. Here the CDR3 DNA reads TGCGCCAGCAGCCAAGATTATGGCCAGGGAGCAGATACGCAGTATTTT. Translating it yields CASSQDYGQGADTQYF.

V and J are TRBV3-1 (or the pseudogene TRBV3-2) and TRBJ1-5, with 12 positions matching TRBD1. Trimming removed 3 bases from V and 6 bases from J; junction bases left unmatched: 3. This CDR3 comprises 15 residues. Germline V lookup: CDR1 LGHDT, CDR2 YNNKEL (reference sequence). CDR3 coding DNA: TGTGCCAGCAGCCAGGGACAGGGGGCCGGTCAGCCCCAGCATTTT. Translated: CASSQGQGAGQPQHF.

This clone has a handful of counts. The V gene is TRBV30, the J gene TRBJ2-5; D is perhaps TRBD2 (7 bases). V lost 0 bases and J lost 5, with 16 bases in between. The CDR3 contains 15 residues. Germline assignment: CDR1 GTSNPN and CDR2 SVGIG (reference sequence). The CDR3 nucleotides read TGTGCCTGGAGTGTTTTTGGGGGGGCGCGGGAGACCCAGTACTTC. Amino acid sequence: CAWSVFGGARETQYF.

This clone showed up just a few times. V and J are TRBV10-3 and TRBJ2-7; 8 positions agree with TRBD2. This CDR3 spans 14 amino acids. Germline V CDR1 and CDR2: ENHRY, SYGVKD. V dropped 10 bases and J dropped 2; count of bases not matched to a gene: 10. In DNA, the CDR3 is TGTGCCACCCGACGAGCGGGGGAAACCTACGAGCAGTACTTC. Its protein product is CATRRAGETYEQYF.

V gene TRBV18 combines with J gene TRBJ2-7; no clear D gene. Germline V gene lookup returns CDR1 KGHSH and CDR2 LQKENI. The CDR3 length is 13 residues. V lost 2 bases and J 2 bases, leaving 7 bases between the germline ends. The CDR3 DNA is TGTGCCAGCTCACCAGGGTCGGCCTACGAGCAGTACTTC. This codes for CASSPGSAYEQYF.

The rearrangement links TRBV2 to TRBJ1-2; D is unresolved. The CDR3 loop spans 15 amino acids. Germline loops: CDR1 SNHLY, CDR2 FYNNEI. With 7 bases removed from V and 8 bases from J, the gap between germline ends came to 23 bases. This CDR3 reads CASKFGRGAGEGYTF. Written as DNA, the CDR3 is TGTGCCAGCAAATTTGGGAGAGGAGCGGGAGAAGGCTACACCTTC.

The chain uses TRBV5-1 and TRBJ2-5; possible D gene TRBD2, 5 bases. Germline CDR1 is SGHRS and CDR2 is YFSETQ. Trimming stripped 5 bases from V and 2 bases from J, with 10 bases between. This CDR3 is built from 13 residues. The CDR3 DNA reads TGCGCCAGCAGGCGGACTTTACAAGAGACCCAGTACTTC. Encoded protein: CASRRTLQETQYF.

The chain joins TRBV5-1 to TRBJ2-1; D gene ambiguous. V lost 0 bases to trimming and J lost 3 bases, with 13 bases between them. CDR3 length: 16 amino acids. The V gene's germline CDR1 is SGHRS and CDR2 YFSETQ. CDR3 nucleotide sequence: TGCGCCAGCAGCTTGGCCGCGCGGCGAAGCTACAATGAGCAGTTCTTC. It translates to CASSLAARRSYNEQFF.

This sequence joins TRBV7-2 and TRBJ2-1; possible D gene TRBD1, 6 bases. The V and J ends lost 5 bases and 6 bases respectively, with 11 bases between them. Per the germline V gene, CDR1 is SGHTA and CDR2 is FQGNSA. The length of the CDR3 is 13 residues. Here the CDR3 DNA reads TGTGCCAGCAGCCAGATACAGGGCAATGAGCAGTTCTTC. Translation: CASSQIQGNEQFF.

The rearrangement joins TRBV28 to TRBJ1-5; the D is unclear. Trimming cost V 2 bases and J 1 base, with 9 bases left between them. The CDR3 is made up of 15 amino acids. Germline assignment: CDR1 MDHEN and CDR2 SYDVKM. The CDR3 DNA follows: TGTGCCAGCAGTTTAATCCTTGGGAGCAATCAGCCCCAGCATTTT. Its translation is CASSLILGSNQPQHF.

DNA for the CDR3: TGCAGTGCTAGTCAGACTAGCGGCACCACAGATACGCAGTATTTT. Residues: CSASQTSGTTDTQYF. This chain uses TRBV20-1 with TRBJ2-3, with TRBD2 matching over 9 bases. Germline CDR1 and CDR2: DFQATT and SNEGSKA (reference sequence). The V gene end was trimmed by 3 bases and the J gene end by 2 bases; junction bases not matched to a gene: 6. This CDR3 contains 15 residues.

The chain recombines TRBV5-8 with TRBJ2-7; D possibly corresponds to TRBD2 (5 bases). CDR1 and CDR2 (germline): SGHTS, YDEGEE. The CDR3 contains 12 residues. The germline V and J ends were trimmed by 4 bases and 4 bases, with 9 bases remaining between them. The DNA of the CDR3 is TGTGCCAGCAGCCGGACGGGATACGAGCAGTACTTC. Encoded protein: CASSRTGYEQYF.

The rearrangement links TRBV12-3 or TRBV12-4 to TRBJ1-1; tentatively, D is TRBD1 (5 bases). With 3 bases removed from V and 5 bases from J, the gap between germline ends came to 10 bases. CDR3 length equals 13 residues. The CDR3 DNA follows: TGTGCCAGCAGTTTCGGCCAGGGAACTGAAGCTTTCTTT. Its translation is CASSFGQGTEAFF.

The chain has TRBV7-5 and TRBJ2-7; TRBD2 is taken as the D call from the table, unchecked against the DNA. TRBV7-5 is a pseudogene segment. There are 16 residues in the CDR3. CDR3 region: CVRSPGGVAGVYEQYF. The CDR3 coding sequence is TGTGTCAGAAGCCCCGGGGGGGTAGCGGGGGTCTACGAGCAGTACTTC.

This sequence joins TRBV6-2 or TRBV6-3 and TRBJ2-1; the match to TRBD1 covers 9 bases. This CDR3 region has 17 residues. Trimming cost V 1 base and J 4 bases; bases outside gene matches: 8. The germline V gene encodes CDR1 MNHEY and CDR2 SVGEGT. The CDR3 DNA is TGTGCCAGCAGTTACTTCCTAGGGACAGGGAATTACAATGAGCAGTTCTTC. This translates into CASSYFLGTGNYNEQFF.

This clone is a singleton in its sample. The gene calls are TRBV3-1 (or the pseudogene TRBV3-2) and TRBJ1-1; a possible D gene is TRBD1 (6 bases). The length of the CDR3 is 14 residues. Per germline, CDR1 LGHDT and CDR2 YNNKEL (reference sequence). Trimming removed 4 bases at V and 11 bases at J, with 20 bases between. This CDR3 is CASSPLLGRGVAFF. CDR3 DNA: TGTGCCAGCAGCCCCCTTTTAGGGAGGGGGGTGGCTTTCTTT.